This TCR beta chain was found in a study of vaccination effects on CD4 cells after COVID-19. Points on this clone: Its antigen is not identified.

Libraries were prepared by immunoSEQ multiplex PCR; TCRdb keeps only in-frame clonotypes and omits some of them. Of over 20,000 clones listed, roughly 70% were seen once; the top ten hold around 3.5%. CDR3 size: 14 residues. Between the trimmed V and J ends, which lost 1 base and 2 bases, there was a span of 8 bases. CDR1 and CDR2 (germline): SEHNR, FQNEAQ (reference sequence). ViraFEST assay sequencing came after antigen-specific CD4+ T cells were expanded with viral peptide pools. Cultured cells yielded isolated CD4+ T cells after 10 days. Vaccine recipients lacked prior SARS-CoV-2 infection and had negative nucleocapsid antibodies. Cultures used roughly 2.2 million PBMC per well, approximately 10 IU/ml IL-2 and around 9.7 ug/ml peptides.

This specimen consisted of CD4+ T cells from PBMCs cultured with SARS-CoV-2 spike peptides, obtained before COVID-19 vaccination. The chain uses TRBV7-9 and TRBJ1-2; D unresolved. The receptor was derived from a human donor who received a COVID-19 vaccine. The DNA for the CDR3 is TGTGCCAGCAGCTTAGAGGGCCCCAACTATGGCTACACCTTC. The encoded protein is CASSLEGPNYGYTF.